This entry lists 8 T cell receptor beta chains sequenced from one sample in a study of blood T cell repertoires in COVID-19. Sequencing was performed with immunoSEQ multiplex PCR; in TCRdb, only in-frame clones are kept and a portion is missing. The sample contains roughly 220,000 clones, 84% of which appear only once. Sequenced: PBMCs or T cells enriched from blood (not recorded which). The receptors come from a woman aged 40 to 55 who had recovered from COVID-19.

The rearrangement joins TRBV20-1 to TRBJ2-7, with TRBD2 matching over 8 bases. The germline gives CDR1 DFQATT, CDR2 SNEGSKA (reference sequence). The CDR3 has 11 residues. The trim removed 7 bases at V and 2 bases at J, leaving 1 base unmatched. CDR3 sequence (DNA): TGCAGTGTCGGGAGGGCCTACGAGCAGTACTTC. Translation: CSVGRAYEQYF.

The chain links TRBV28 to TRBJ2-2; TRBD2 is a possible D gene (5 bases). Trimming pared 6 bases from V and 4 bases from J, leaving 15 bases between. There are 15 residues in the CDR3. Per germline, CDR1 MDHEN and CDR2 SYDVKM. The CDR3 coding sequence is TGTGCCAGCAGCCGAGTGAGGGCAGGCACCGGGGAGCTGTTTTTT. Translation gives CASSRVRAGTGELFF.

The rearrangement uses TRBV7-8 and TRBJ1-1, with D perhaps matching TRBD1 (6 bases). CDR3 length: 16 amino acids. Trimming stripped 5 bases from V and 0 bases from J, with 16 bases between. Per germline, CDR1 SGHVS and CDR2 FQNEAQ. CDR3 protein: CASSRYAGALNTEAFF. The CDR3 bases are TGTGCCAGCAGCCGTTACGCGGGGGCCTTGAACACTGAAGCTTTCTTT.

The J gene is TRBJ2-2, the V gene TRBV5-1, with D uncertain. Trimming took off 6 bases at V and 7 bases at J, with 10 bases between the two ends. The germline V gene encodes CDR1 SGHRS and CDR2 YFSETQ. The CDR3 is made up of 12 amino acids. CDR3 nucleotide sequence: TGCGCCAGCAATGACCGAGGCGGGGAGCTGTTTTTT. It specifies CASNDRGGELFF.

V and J are TRBV28 and TRBJ2-7; D is perhaps TRBD1 (6 bases). Trimming shortened V by 5 bases and J by 6 bases, and 17 bases separated the two germline ends. The CDR3 is made up of 14 amino acids. The germline V gene encodes CDR1 MDHEN and CDR2 SYDVKM. The CDR3 loop reads CASSPAASGVEQYF. CDR3 sequence (DNA): TGTGCCAGCAGTCCTGCAGCTTCAGGGGTCGAGCAGTACTTC.

J is TRBJ2-7 and V is TRBV5-6; TRBD2 matches at 7 bases. CDR3 length equals 14 residues. The germline CDR1 and CDR2 sequences are SGHDT and YYEEEE. With 0 bases clipped from V and 4 bases from J, the junction kept 4 bases outside the gene matches. CDR3 protein: CASSLGGTTYEQYV. Here the CDR3 DNA reads TGTGCCAGCAGCTTGGGGGGGACTACGTACGAGCAGTACGTC.

The CDR3 here is CASSEGQVHTEAFF. The CDR3 nucleotides read TGCGCCAGCAGTGAGGGGCAAGTACACACTGAAGCTTTCTTT. The chain has TRBV10-2 and TRBJ1-1; no clear D gene. This CDR3 is 14 amino acids long. V lost 2 bases and J 3 bases, leaving 10 bases between the germline ends. Germline loops: CDR1 WSHSY, CDR2 SAAADI.

The CDR3 coding sequence is TGTGCCAGCAGCCCCCGTTCCGCAGGGAGGAGCACTGAAGCTTTCTTT. It encodes CASSPRSAGRSTEAFF. The chain joins TRBV9 to TRBJ1-1, with D possibly TRBD1 on 5 matching bases. This CDR3 has 16 amino acids. V was shortened by 4 bases and J by 4 bases, with 20 bases between the two germline ends. Germline V gene data show CDR1 as SGDLS and CDR2 as YYNGEE.